Listed here are 2 T cell receptor beta chains from one sample, sequenced in a study of identical twins. Using its own MiXCR run on the 5' RACE reads, TCRdb lists one record per CDR3 protein. In the table there are roughly 630,000 distinct CDR3 sequences, less than 9% of which are singletons. Separately, the same data were catalogued under a study of yellow fever vaccine responses in identical twins.

Input material: PBMCs. The origin of the receptors is a woman aged 18-29 years in good health.

The chain couples TRBV15 to TRBJ2-3, with TRBD2 as a possible D gene (5 bases). Per germline, CDR1 LNHNV and CDR2 YYDKDF (reference sequence). The CDR3 extends over 15 amino acids. V was clipped by 1 base and J by 3 bases, with 11 bases between them. The CDR3 sequence: CATSRVGERTDTQYF. Here the CDR3 DNA reads TGTGCCACCAGCAGAGTCGGGGAACGGACAGATACGCAGTATTTT.

This clonotype was recorded many times. This clone may be a read error of a much larger clone one base away. The gene calls are TRBV12-3 or TRBV12-4 and TRBJ2-7; no clear D. The CDR3 runs to 11 residues. CDR3 sequence (DNA): TGTGCCAGCAGTTTATCCTCCGAGCAGTACTTC. It translates to CASSLSSEQYF.